These 2 T cell receptor beta chains share one sample of origin, sequenced in a study of blood T cell repertoires in COVID-19. Using immunoSEQ multiplex PCR, the repertoire was profiled, and TCRdb retains in-frame clones only, with some absent. The table lists around 170,000 clones, roughly 81% of them singletons. Sequences were obtained from peripheral blood. The receptors derive from a woman of 80 years or more with COVID-19, enrolled during active disease.

This clone was counted a few times. The genes are TRBV11-2 and TRBJ1-1; D is unresolved. The V gene's germline CDR1 is SGHAT and CDR2 FQNNGV. Trimming stripped 1 base from V and 4 bases from J, with 7 bases between. The CDR3 is 13 amino acids. In DNA form, the CDR3 reads TGTGCCAGCAGCTTAGGGAGGGTCACTGAAGCTTTCTTT. Amino acid sequence: CASSLGRVTEAFF.

This rearrangement joins TRBV7-9 to TRBJ2-2; possible D gene TRBD1, 6 bases. Between the trimmed V and J ends, which lost 5 bases and 0 bases, there was a span of 13 bases. In germline, CDR1 is SEHNR, CDR2 FQNEAQ (reference sequence). This CDR3 region has 16 residues. In DNA form, the CDR3 reads TGTGCCAGCAGCCCCAGGGGTGCGGCGAACACCGGGGAGCTGTTTTTT. Its translation: CASSPRGAANTGELFF.